The T cell receptor (beta chain) under discussion was sequenced for a study of shared clonotypes between healthy human individuals. Deletions cut 3 bases from V and 14 bases from J, with 14 bases between. The V gene's germline CDR1 is WNHNN and CDR2 SYGVQD (reference sequence). This CDR3 spans 12 amino acids. The assay was immunoSEQ multiplex PCR, and TCRdb's table has in-frame clones only and misses some. The data hold under 600,000 clones, with around 76% observed a single time. The clonotype was recovered from a woman aged 40 to 49 in good health. Some clones in this sample may be carry-over from other donors' samples. Source material: PBMCs. This chain uses TRBV10-1 with TRBJ1-5; maybe TRBD1 (5 bases). The CDR3 DNA sequence: TGCGCCAGCAGTGAAGTCCGACTGGGGGAGCATTTT. This encodes CASSEVRLGEHF.